This note documents a single T cell receptor beta chain sequence. Its antigen remains unknown. The data were taken from a study of T cells expressing NK-cell markers. Study-wide background: Sorted CD3+CD56-NKG2C+, CD3+CD56+NKG2C+ and CD3+CD56+NKG2C- T cells supplied the TCR beta repertoires. Study-wide results and caveats: Several donors' CD3+CD56-NKG2C+ cells were dominated by the same clonotypes.

In generating TCR beta cDNA, 5'RACE template switching with UMIs was used. TCRdb reprocessed the 5' RACE reads, keeping one entry per CDR3 protein, no DNA. Its table lists some 300,000 distinct CDR3 sequences. CDR1 and CDR2 from the germline V gene are SGHRS and YFSETQ. CDR3 length: 13 amino acids. The sequenced sample was blood T cells: a sorted CD56 or NKG2C T cell subset, CD4+ or CD8+ T cells, or bulk PBMC T cells (not recorded which). The clonotype comes from a man younger than 35 in good health. V is TRBV5-1 and J is TRBJ1-2. The CDR3: CASSLEAENGYTF.